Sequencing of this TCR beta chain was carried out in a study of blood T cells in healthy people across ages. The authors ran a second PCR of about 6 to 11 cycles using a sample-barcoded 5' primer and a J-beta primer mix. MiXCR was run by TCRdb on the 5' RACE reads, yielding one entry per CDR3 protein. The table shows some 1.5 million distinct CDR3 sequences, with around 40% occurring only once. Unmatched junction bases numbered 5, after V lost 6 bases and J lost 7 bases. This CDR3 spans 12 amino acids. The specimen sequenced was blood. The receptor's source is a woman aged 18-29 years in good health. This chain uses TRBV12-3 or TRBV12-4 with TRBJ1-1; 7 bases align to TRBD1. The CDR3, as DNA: TGTGCCAGCAGCCCGACAGGGCGTGAAGCTTTCTTT. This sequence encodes CASSPTGREAFF.